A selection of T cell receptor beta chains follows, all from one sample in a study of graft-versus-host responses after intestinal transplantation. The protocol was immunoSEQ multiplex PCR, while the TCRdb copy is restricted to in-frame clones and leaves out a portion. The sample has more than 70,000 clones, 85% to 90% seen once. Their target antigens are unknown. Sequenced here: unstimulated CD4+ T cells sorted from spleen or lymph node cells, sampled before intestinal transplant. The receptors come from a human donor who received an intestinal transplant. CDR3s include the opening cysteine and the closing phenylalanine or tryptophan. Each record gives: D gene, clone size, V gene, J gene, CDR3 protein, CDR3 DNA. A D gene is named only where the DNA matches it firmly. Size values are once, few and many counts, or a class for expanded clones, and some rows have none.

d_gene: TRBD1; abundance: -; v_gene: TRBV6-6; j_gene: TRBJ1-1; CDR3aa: CASSYGTGFVVAEAFF; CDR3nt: TGTGCCAGCAGTTACGGGACAGGATTTGTGGTCGCTGAAGCTTTCTTT
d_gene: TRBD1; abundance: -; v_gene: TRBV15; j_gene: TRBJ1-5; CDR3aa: CATKEEWTGGNQPQHF; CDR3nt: TGTGCCACCAAAGAAGAGTGGACAGGGGGAAATCAGCCCCAGCATTTT
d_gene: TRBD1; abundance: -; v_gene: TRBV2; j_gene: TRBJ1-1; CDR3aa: CASRDRENTEAFF; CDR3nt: TGTGCCAGCAGGGACAGGGAGAACACTGAAGCTTTCTTT
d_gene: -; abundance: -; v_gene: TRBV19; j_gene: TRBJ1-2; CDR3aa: CASRTRTNYGYTF; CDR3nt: TGTGCCAGTAGGACAAGAACTAACTATGGCTACACCTTC
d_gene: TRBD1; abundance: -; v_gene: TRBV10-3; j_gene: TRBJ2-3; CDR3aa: CAIGTGVLTDTQYF; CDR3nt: TGTGCCATTGGGACAGGGGTACTCACAGATACGCAGTATTTT
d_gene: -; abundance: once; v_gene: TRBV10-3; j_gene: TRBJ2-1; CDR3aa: CAISDRQGGYNEQFF; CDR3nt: TGTGCCATCAGTGATCGGCAGGGGGGCTACAATGAGCAGTTCTTC
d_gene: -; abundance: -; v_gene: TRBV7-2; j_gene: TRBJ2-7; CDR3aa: CASSLNYEQYF; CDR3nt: TGTGCCAGCAGCCTAAACTACGAGCAGTACTTC
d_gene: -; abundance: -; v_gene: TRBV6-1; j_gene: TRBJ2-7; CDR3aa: CASRGDSYEQYF; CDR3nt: TGTGCCAGCAGGGGCGACTCCTACGAGCAGTACTTC
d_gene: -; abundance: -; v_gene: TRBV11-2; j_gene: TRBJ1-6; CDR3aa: CASSETGGSYNSPLHF; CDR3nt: TGTGCCAGCAGCGAGACCGGGGGATCCTATAATTCACCCCTCCACTTT
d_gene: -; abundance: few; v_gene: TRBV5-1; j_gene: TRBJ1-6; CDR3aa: CASTTGSYNSPLHF; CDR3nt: TGCGCCAGCACCACAGGCTCCTATAATTCACCCCTCCACTTT
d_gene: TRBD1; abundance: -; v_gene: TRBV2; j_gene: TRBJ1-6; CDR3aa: CASSDTRQGQGSPLHF; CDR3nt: TGTGCCAGCAGTGATACCCGACAGGGACAAGGATCACCCCTCCACTTT
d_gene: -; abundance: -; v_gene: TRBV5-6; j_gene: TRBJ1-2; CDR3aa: CASSFRSDYGYTF; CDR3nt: TGTGCCAGCAGCTTCCGTTCTGACTATGGCTACACCTTC
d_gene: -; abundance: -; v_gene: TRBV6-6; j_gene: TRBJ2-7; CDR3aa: CASKRVSADEQYF; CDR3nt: TGTGCCAGCAAGAGGGTCAGCGCGGATGAGCAGTACTTC
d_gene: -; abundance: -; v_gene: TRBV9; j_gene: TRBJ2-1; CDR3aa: CASRPGGPYNEQFF; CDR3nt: TGTGCCAGCAGGCCCGGGGGACCTTACAATGAGCAGTTCTTC
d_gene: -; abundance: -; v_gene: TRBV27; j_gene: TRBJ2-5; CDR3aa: CAPPQVQETQYF; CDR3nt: TGTGCCCCCCCCCAGGTCCAAGAGACCCAGTACTTC
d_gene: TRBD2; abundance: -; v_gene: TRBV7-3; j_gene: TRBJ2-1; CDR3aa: CASSPTSAGGYNEQFF; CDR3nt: TGTGCCAGCAGCCCGACTTCAGCGGGGGGTTACAATGAGCAGTTCTTC
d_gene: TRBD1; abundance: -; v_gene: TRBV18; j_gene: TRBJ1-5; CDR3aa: CASSLGTGGNQPQHF; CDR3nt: TGTGCCAGCTCACTCGGGACAGGGGGCAATCAGCCCCAGCATTTT
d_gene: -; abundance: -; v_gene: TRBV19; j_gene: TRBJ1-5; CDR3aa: CASSIAGSGQPQHF; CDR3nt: TGTGCCAGTAGTATAGCGGGGAGCGGTCAGCCCCAGCATTTT
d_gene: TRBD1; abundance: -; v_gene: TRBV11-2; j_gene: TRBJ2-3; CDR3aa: CASSSRTGSTDTQYF; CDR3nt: TGTGCCAGCAGCTCGAGGACAGGGAGCACAGATACGCAGTATTTT
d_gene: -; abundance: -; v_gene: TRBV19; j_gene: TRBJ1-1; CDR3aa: CATLGRTEAFF; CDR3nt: TGTGCCACCTTGGGGAGGACTGAAGCTTTCTTT
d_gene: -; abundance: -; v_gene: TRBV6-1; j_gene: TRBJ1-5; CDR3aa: CASSEQGRDQPQHF; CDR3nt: TGTGCCAGCAGTGAACAGGGAAGGGATCAGCCCCAGCATTTT
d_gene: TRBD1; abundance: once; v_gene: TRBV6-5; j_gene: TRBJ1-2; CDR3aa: CASTPRGVGGYTF; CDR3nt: TGTGCCAGCACCCCCAGGGGGGTAGGTGGCTACACCTTC
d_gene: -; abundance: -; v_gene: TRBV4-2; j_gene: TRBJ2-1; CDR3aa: CASSQEGGGTISSYNEQFF; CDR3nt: TGTGCCAGCAGCCAAGAAGGTGGAGGGACGATTAGCTCCTACAATGAGCAGTTCTTC
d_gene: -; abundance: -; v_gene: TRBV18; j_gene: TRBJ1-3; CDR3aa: CASSPNGQTYGNTIYF; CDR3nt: TGTGCCAGCTCACCAAATGGACAGACCTACGGAAACACCATATATTTT
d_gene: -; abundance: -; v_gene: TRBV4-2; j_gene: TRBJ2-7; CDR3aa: CASSSWLETGFYEQYF; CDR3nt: TGTGCCAGCAGCTCCTGGCTTGAGACAGGATTCTACGAGCAGTACTTC
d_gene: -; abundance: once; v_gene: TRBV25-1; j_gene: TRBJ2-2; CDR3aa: CASSESSRGLAGELFF; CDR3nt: TGTGCCAGCAGTGAATCATCGCGGGGGCTGGCCGGGGAGCTGTTTTTT
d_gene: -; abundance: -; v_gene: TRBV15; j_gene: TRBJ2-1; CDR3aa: CATSRDRGSYNEQFF; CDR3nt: TGTGCCACCAGCAGAGACCGGGGCTCCTACAATGAGCAGTTCTTC
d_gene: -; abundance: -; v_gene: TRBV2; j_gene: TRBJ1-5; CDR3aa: CASMETGGNQPQHF; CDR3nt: TGTGCCAGCATGGAAACGGGGGGGAATCAGCCCCAGCATTTT
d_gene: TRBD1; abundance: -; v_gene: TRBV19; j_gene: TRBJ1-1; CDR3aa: CASSSTGGFTGTEAFF; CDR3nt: TGTGCCAGTAGTTCTACAGGGGGCTTTACCGGCACTGAAGCTTTCTTT
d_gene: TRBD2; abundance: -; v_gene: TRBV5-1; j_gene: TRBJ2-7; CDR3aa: CASSLEAGRNEQYF; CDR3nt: TGCGCCAGCAGCTTAGAAGCGGGGAGGAACGAGCAGTACTTC
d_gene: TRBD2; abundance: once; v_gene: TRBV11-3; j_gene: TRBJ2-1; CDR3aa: CASSLGGGLWNEQFF; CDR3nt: TGTGCCAGCAGCTTGGGCGGGGGTCTTTGGAATGAGCAGTTCTTC
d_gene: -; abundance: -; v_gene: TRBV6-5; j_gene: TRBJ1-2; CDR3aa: CASSYSSGPYDGYTF; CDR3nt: TGTGCCAGCAGTTACTCGAGTGGGCCCTACGATGGCTACACCTTC
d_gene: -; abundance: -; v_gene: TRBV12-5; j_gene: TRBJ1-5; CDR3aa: CASGLPRQEPQPQHF; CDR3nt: TGTGCTAGTGGTTTACCTCGACAGGAACCTCAGCCCCAGCATTTT
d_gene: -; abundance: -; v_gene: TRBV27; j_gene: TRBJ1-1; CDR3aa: CASSRKGDTEAFF; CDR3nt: TGTGCCAGCTCAAGGAAAGGGGACACTGAAGCTTTCTTT
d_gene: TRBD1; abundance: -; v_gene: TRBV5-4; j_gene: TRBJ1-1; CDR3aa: CASSIPGQGGNEAFF; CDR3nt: TGTGCCAGCAGCATCCCAGGACAGGGAGGAAATGAAGCTTTCTTT
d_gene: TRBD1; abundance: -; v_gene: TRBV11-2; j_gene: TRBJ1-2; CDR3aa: CASSLTGGNYGYTF; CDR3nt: TGTGCCAGCAGCCTGACAGGGGGGAACTATGGCTACACCTTC
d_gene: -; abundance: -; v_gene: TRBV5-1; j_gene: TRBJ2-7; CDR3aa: CASSLEGRQGGHEQYF; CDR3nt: TGCGCCAGCAGCCTGGAGGGGCGGCAGGGAGGACACGAGCAGTACTTC
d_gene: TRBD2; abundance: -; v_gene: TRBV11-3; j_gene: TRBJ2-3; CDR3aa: CASSRTLAGADTQYF; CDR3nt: TGTGCCAGCAGCCGAACCCTAGCGGGGGCAGATACGCAGTATTTT
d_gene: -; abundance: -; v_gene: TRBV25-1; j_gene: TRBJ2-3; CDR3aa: CASSVIAHTQYF; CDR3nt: TGTGCCAGCAGTGTAATAGCGCATACGCAGTATTTT
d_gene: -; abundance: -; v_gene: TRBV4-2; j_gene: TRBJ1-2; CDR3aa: CASRTGPYGYTF; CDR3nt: TGTGCCAGCAGAACAGGCCCCTATGGCTACACCTTC
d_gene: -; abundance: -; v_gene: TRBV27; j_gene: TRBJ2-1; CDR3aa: CASSPLGGEQFF; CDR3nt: TGTGCCAGCAGTCCCCTGGGGGGTGAGCAGTTCTTC
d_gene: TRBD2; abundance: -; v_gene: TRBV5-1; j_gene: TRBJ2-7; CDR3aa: CASSLVGGSASYEQYF; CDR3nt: TGCGCCAGCAGCTTGGTGGGGGGGAGCGCCTCCTACGAGCAGTACTTC
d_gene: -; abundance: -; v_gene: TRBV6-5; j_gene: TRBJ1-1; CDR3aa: CASRVTGLGRTEAFF; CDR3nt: TGTGCCAGCAGGGTCACAGGATTGGGCAGGACTGAAGCTTTCTTT
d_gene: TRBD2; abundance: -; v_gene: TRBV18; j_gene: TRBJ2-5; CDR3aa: CASSSGPGGQETQYF; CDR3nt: TGTGCCAGCTCATCCGGACCGGGGGGGCAAGAGACCCAGTACTTC
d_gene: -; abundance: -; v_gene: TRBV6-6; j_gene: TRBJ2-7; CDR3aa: CASSYSKGRQGEQYF; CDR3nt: TGTGCCAGCAGTTACTCGAAGGGGCGGCAGGGCGAGCAGTACTTC
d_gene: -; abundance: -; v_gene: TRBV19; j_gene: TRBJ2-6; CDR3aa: CASSILSGAGANVLTF; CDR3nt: TGTGCCAGTAGTATTCTGTCCGGGGCTGGGGCCAACGTCCTGACTTTC
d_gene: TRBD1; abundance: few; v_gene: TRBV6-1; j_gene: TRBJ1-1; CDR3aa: CATRQGLDTEAFF; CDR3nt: TGTGCCACCAGACAGGGCTTAGATACTGAAGCTTTCTTT
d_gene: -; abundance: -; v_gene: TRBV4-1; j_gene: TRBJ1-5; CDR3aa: CASSLAQTNQPQHF; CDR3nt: TGCGCCAGCAGTTTGGCCCAGACTAATCAGCCCCAGCATTTT
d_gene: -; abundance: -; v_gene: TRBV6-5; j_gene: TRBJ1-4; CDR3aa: CASSYRQGNEKLFF; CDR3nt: TGTGCCAGCAGTTATCGGCAGGGGAACGAAAAACTGTTTTTT
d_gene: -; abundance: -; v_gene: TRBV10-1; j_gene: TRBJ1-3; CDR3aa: CASSESYSSGNTIYF; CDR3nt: TGCGCCAGCAGTGAGTCCTATAGCTCTGGAAACACCATATATTTT
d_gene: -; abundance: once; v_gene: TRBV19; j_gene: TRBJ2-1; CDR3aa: CASSITTPYNEQFF; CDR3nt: TGTGCCAGTAGTATAACTACTCCCTACAATGAGCAGTTCTTC